A selection of T cell receptor beta chains follows, all from one sample in a study of T cell repertoires and HLA-DP antigens. Measured with immunoSEQ multiplex PCR; TCRdb has only the in-frame clones, and not every one. The sample shows over 100,000 clones, 92% of them seen only once. No antigen has been identified for these receptors. The material sequenced was CD4+ T cells from PBMCs. The receptor set was obtained from a woman aged 18-29 years in good health and CMV-seronegative. CDR3s include the opening cysteine and the closing phenylalanine or tryptophan. The D gene is left open where the match is weak. Size values are once, few and many counts, or a class for expanded clones, and some rows have none.

d_call clone_size cdr3_length j_call v_call cdr3_nt cdr3_aa
TRBD1 NA 16 TRBJ2-5 TRBV5-1 TGCGCCAGCAGACAAAACCCGGGACAGGGCCAAGAGACCCAGTACTTC CASRQNPGQGQETQYF
NA NA 16 TRBJ2-3 TRBV5-6 TGTGCCAGCAGCTTGGGAAGTAGCGGAAGCACAGATACGCAGTATTTT CASSLGSSGSTDTQYF
NA NA 15 TRBJ1-2 TRBV29-1 TGCAGCGTAGCCGCCAGGCAGCTAAGGGACTATGGCTACACCTTC CSVAARQLRDYGYTF
NA NA 13 TRBJ1-1 TRBV25-1 TGTGCCAGCCGGACAGCTTGGGGCACTGAAGCTTTCTTT CASRTAWGTEAFF
TRBD2 NA 15 TRBJ2-1 TRBV7-9 TGTGCCAGCACCCTTACTAGCGGCATTTACAATGAGCAGTTCTTC CASTLTSGIYNEQFF
TRBD2 NA 15 TRBJ2-3 TRBV10-3 TGTGCCATCAGGGACAGCGGGGGGCCCACAGATACGCAGTATTTT CAIRDSGGPTDTQYF
NA NA 13 TRBJ1-2 TRBV6-1 TGTGCCAGCAGTGAAAAGATGGGGAGTGGCTACACCTTC CASSEKMGSGYTF
TRBD2 NA 18 TRBJ2-3 TRBV4-3 TGCGCCAGCAGCCAAGATCGCCCGGGGGGGGATAGTACAGATACGCAGTATTTT CASSQDRPGGDSTDTQYF
TRBD1 NA 15 TRBJ1-2 TRBV5-1 TGCGCCAGCAGCCAAACGGGACAGGGGGCCTATGGCTACACCTTC CASSQTGQGAYGYTF
NA NA 13 TRBJ1-3 TRBV11-2 TGTGCCAGCAGCCCCGCCCTAATAAACACCATATATTTT CASSPALINTIYF
TRBD2 NA 18 TRBJ2-5 TRBV19 TGTGCCAGTAGTACCGGGACGGCGGGACTAGCGGGACAAGAGACCCAGTACTTC CASSTGTAGLAGQETQYF
TRBD1 once 17 TRBJ1-5 TRBV2 TGTGCCAGCAGTGAGGTCAGGGGGAGAAGAGGCAATCAGCCCCAGCATTTT CASSEVRGRRGNQPQHF
TRBD1 NA 14 TRBJ1-6 TRBV5-1 TGCGCCAGCAGCTTGGGGGACAGAAATTCACCCCTCCACTTT CASSLGDRNSPLHF
TRBD2 NA 20 TRBJ2-3 TRBV27 TGTGCCAGCAGTCCCAGGACAGGGAGGACTAGCGGGAGGCCCACAGATACGCAGTATTTT CASSPRTGRTSGRPTDTQYF
NA NA 12 TRBJ1-1 TRBV2 TGTGCCAGCAATCGAGCAGGGGCCGAAGCTTTCTTT CASNRAGAEAFF
TRBD2 once 16 TRBJ2-1 TRBV5-4 TGTGCCAGCAGATATGGACTAGCACAGACCTACAATGAGCAGTTCTTC CASRYGLAQTYNEQFF
TRBD2 NA 17 TRBJ2-3 TRBV5-4 TGTGCCAGCAGCCCCACCCCGACTAGCGGGTTCACAGATACGCAGTATTTT CASSPTPTSGFTDTQYF
NA NA 17 TRBJ2-1 TRBV6-1 TGTGCCAGCAGTGAAGCCCGAGGGATTAGGGGAGGCAATGAGCAGTTCTTC CASSEARGIRGGNEQFF
TRBD1 NA 15 TRBJ2-3 TRBV4-1 TGCGCCAGCAGCTACCGGGACAGCGACACAGATACGCAGTATTTT CASSYRDSDTDTQYF
NA NA 19 TRBJ2-3 TRBV9 TGTGCCAGCAGCGTAGGGGATTTGGGGCAGCGGAGGAGCACAGATACGCAGTATTTT CASSVGDLGQRRSTDTQYF
NA NA 12 TRBJ1-5 TRBV12-5 TGTGCTAGTGCCGAGGGGGACCAGCCCCAGCATTTT CASAEGDQPQHF
TRBD1 NA 13 TRBJ1-1 TRBV5-1 TGCGCCAGCAACACAGGGGAAGGCACTGAAGCTTTCTTT CASNTGEGTEAFF
NA once 18 TRBJ2-1 TRBV27 TGTGCCAGCAGTTTATCCCGACGGGTAGGGGCCTCCTACAATGAGCAGTTCTTC CASSLSRRVGASYNEQFF